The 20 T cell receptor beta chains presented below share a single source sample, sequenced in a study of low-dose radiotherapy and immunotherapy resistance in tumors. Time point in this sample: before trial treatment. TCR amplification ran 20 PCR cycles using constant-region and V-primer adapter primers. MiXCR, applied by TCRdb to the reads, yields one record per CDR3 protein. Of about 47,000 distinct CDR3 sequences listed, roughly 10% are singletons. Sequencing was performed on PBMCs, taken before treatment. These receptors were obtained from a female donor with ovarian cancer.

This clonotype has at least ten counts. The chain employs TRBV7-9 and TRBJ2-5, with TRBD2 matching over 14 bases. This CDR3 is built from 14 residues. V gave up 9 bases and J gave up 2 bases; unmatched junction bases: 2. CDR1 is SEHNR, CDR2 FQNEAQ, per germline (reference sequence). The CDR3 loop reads CASRTSGGQETQYF. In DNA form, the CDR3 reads TGTGCCAGTCGGACTAGCGGGGGGCAAGAGACCCAGTACTTC.

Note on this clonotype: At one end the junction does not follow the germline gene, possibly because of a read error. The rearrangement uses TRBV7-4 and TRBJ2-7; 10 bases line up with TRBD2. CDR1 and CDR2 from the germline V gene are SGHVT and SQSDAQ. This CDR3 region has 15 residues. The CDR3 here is CASSPLAGGSYEQYF. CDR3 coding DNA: TGTGCTAGCAGCCCATTAGCGGGGGGCTCCTACGAGCAGTACTTC.

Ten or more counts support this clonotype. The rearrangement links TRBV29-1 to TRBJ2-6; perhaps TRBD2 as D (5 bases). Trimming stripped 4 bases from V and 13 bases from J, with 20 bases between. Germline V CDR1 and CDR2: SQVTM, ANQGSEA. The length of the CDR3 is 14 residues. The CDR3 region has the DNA TGCAGCGTTGGAGGGTTGGGGATAATCCCTGTCCTGACTTTC. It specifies CSVGGLGIIPVLTF.

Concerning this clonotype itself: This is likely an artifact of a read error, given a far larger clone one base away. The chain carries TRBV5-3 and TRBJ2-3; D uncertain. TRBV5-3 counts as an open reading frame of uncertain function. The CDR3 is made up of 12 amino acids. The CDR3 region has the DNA TGTGCCAGCAGCCCGAACACAGATACGGAGTATTTT. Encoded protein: CASSPNTDTEYF.

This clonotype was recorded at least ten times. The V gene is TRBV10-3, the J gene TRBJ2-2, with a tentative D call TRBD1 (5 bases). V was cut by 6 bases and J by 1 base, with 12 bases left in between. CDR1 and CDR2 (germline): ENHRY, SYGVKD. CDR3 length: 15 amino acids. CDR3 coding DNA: TGTGCCATCAGCACCGGAACAGGGAACACCGGGGAGCTGTTTTTT. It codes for CAISTGTGNTGELFF.

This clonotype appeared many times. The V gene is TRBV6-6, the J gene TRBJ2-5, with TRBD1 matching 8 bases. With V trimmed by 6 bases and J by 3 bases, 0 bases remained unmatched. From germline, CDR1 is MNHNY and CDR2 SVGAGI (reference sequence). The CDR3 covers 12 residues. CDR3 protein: CASRDREETQYF. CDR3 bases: TGTGCCAGCAGGGACAGGGAAGAGACCCAGTACTTC.

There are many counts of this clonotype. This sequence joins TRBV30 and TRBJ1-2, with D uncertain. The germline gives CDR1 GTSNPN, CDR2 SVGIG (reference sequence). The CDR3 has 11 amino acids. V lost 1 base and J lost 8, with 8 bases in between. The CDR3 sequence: CAWSGGFGYTF. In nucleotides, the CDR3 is TGTGCCTGGAGTGGAGGATTCGGCTACACCTTC. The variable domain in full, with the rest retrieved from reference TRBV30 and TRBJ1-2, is SQTIHQWPATLVQPVGSPLSLECTVEGTSNPNLYWYRQAAGRGLQLLFYSVGIGQISSEVPQNLSASRPQDRQFILSSKKLLLSDSGFYLCAWSGGFGYTFGSGTRLTVV.

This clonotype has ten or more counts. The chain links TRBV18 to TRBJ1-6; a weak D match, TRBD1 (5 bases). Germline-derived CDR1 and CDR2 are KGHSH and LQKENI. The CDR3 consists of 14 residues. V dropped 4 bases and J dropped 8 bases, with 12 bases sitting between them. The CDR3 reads CASSRAGTDSPLHF. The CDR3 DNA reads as TGTGCCAGCTCACGAGCCGGGACGGATTCACCCCTCCACTTT.

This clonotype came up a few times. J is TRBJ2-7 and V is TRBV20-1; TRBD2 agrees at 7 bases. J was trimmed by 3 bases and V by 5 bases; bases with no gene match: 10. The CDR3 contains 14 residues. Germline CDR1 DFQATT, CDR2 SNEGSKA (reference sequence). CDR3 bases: TGCAGTGCTCTCCGACGGGGGGTTGGCTACGAGCAGTACTTC. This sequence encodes CSALRRGVGYEQYF.

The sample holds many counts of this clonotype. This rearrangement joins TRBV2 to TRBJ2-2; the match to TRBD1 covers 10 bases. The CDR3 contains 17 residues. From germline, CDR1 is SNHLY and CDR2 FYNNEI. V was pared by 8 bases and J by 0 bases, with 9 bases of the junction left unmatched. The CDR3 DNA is TGTGCCAGCCGGGACAGGGGACTAAAAGCGAACACCGGGGAGCTGTTTTTT. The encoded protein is CASRDRGLKANTGELFF. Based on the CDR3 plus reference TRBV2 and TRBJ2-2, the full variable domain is EPEVTQTPSHQVTQMGQEVILRCVPISNHLYFYWYRQILGQKVEFLVSFYNNEISEKSEIFDDQFSVERPDGSNFTLKIRSTKLEDSAMYFCASRDRGLKANTGELFFGEGSRLTVL.

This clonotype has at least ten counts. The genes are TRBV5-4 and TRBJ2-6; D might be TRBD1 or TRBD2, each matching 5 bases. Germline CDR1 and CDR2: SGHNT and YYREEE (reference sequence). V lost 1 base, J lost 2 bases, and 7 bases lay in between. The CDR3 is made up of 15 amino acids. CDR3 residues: CASSLMGAGANVLTF. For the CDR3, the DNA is TGTGCCAGCAGCTTGATGGGGGCTGGGGCCAACGTCCTGACTTTC.

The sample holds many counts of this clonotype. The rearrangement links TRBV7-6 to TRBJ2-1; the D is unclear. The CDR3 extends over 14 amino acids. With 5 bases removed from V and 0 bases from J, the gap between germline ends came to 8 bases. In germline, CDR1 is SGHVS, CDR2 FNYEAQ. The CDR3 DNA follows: TGTGCCAGCAGCAGGACGGGCTCCTACAATGAGCAGTTCTTC. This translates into CASSRTGSYNEQFF. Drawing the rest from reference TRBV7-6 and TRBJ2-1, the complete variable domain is GAGVSQSPRYKVTKRGQDVALRCDPISGHVSLYWYRQALGQGPEFLTYFNYEAQQDKSGLPNDRFSAERPEGSISTLTIQRTEQRDSAMYRCASSRTGSYNEQFFGPGTRLTVL.

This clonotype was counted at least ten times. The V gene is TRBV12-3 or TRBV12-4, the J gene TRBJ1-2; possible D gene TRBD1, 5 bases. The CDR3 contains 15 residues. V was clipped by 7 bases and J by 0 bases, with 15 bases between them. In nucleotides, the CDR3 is TGTGCCAGCACCCCCCCCAAGGGGCCTAACTATGGCTACACCTTC. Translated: CASTPPKGPNYGYTF.

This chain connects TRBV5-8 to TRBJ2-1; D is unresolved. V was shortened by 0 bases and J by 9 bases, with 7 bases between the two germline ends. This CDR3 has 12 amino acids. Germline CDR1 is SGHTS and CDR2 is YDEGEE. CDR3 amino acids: CASSLDYGEQFF. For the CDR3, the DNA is TGTGCCAGCAGCTTGGACTATGGTGAGCAGTTCTTC.

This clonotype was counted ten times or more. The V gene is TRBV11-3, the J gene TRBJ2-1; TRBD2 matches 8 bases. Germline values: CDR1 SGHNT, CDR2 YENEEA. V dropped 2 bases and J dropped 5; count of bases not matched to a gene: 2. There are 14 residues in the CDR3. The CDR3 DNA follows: TGTGCCAGCAGCTTACGGGAGGGGAACAATGAGCAGTTCTTC. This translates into CASSLREGNNEQFF.

The DNA for the CDR3 is TGTGCCAGTAGTATAGGGTCATGGAATCAGCCCCAGCATTTT. Encoded protein: CASSIGSWNQPQHF. The chain has TRBV19 and TRBJ1-5; D gene uncertain. Between the trimmed V and J ends, which lost 1 base and 4 bases, there was a span of 8 bases. CDR3 length equals 14 residues. The V gene's germline CDR1 is LNHDA and CDR2 SQIVND (reference sequence).

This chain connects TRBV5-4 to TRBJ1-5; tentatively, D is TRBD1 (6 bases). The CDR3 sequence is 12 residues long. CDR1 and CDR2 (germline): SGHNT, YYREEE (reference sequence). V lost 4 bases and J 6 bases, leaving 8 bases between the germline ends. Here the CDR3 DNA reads TGTGCCAGCAGCGAGGGGGGTCAGCCCCAGCATTTT. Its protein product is CASSEGGQPQHF.

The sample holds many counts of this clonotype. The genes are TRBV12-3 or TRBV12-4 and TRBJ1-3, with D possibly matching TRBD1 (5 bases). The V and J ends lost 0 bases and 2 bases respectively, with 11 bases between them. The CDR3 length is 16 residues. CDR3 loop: CASSLAQTRAGNTIYF. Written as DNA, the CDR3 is TGTGCCAGCAGTTTAGCCCAAACCAGGGCTGGAAACACCATATATTTT.

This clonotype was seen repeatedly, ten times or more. CDR3 in amino acids: CASSLRRDSYNEQFF. As DNA, the CDR3 is TGTGCCAGCAGTTTGAGGCGGGATTCCTACAATGAGCAGTTCTTC. This rearrangement joins TRBV12-3 or TRBV12-4 to TRBJ2-1; TRBD2 might be the D (6 bases). CDR3 length equals 15 residues. Trimming shortened V by 3 bases and J by 1 base, and 10 bases separated the two germline ends.

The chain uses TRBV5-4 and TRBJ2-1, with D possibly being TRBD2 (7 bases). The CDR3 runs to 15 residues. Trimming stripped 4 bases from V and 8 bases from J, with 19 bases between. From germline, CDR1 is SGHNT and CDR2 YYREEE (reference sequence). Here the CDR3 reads CASSGSGARGDEQFF. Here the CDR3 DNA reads TGTGCCAGCAGCGGATCGGGGGCACGGGGGGATGAGCAGTTCTTC.